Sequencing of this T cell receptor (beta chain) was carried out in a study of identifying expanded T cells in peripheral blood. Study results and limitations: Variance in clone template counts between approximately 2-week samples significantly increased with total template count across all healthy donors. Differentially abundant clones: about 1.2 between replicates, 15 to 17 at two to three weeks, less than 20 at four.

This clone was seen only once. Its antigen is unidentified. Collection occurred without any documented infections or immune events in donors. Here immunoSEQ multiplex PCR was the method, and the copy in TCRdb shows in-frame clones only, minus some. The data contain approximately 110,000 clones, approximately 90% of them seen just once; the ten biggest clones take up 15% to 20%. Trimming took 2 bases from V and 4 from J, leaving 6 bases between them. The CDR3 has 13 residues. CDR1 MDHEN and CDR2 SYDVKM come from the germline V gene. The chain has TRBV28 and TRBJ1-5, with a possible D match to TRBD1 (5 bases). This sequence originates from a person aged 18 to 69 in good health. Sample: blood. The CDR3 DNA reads TGTGCCAGCAGTTTAAAGGGGAATCAGCCCCAGCATTTT. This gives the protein CASSLKGNQPQHF.